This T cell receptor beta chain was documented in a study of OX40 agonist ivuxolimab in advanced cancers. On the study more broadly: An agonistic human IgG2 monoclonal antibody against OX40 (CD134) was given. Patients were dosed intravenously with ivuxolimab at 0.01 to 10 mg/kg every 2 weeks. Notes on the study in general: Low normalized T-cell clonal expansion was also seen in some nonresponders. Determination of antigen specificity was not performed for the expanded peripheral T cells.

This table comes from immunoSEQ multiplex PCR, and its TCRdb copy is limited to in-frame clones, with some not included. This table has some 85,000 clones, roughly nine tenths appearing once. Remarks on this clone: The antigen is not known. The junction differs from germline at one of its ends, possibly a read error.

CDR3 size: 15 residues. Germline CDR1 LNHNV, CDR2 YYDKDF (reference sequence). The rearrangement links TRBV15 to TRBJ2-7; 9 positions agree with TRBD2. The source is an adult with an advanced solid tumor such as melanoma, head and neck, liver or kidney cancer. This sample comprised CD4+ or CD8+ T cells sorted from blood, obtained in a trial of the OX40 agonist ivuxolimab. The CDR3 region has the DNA TGTGCCACCAGCGGAGAGCGACTAGCGGCCTACGAGCAGTACTTC. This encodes CATSGERLAAYEQYF.